This TCR beta chain emerged from a study of tumor-infiltrating lymphocytes in primary liver carcinoma. Study-wide context: Staged T1-T3 N0M0, the tumors had sizes that ranged from roughly 4.2 to 11 cm across.

Study results and limitations: Whereas tumor region pairs overlapped more, tumor-adjacent and tumor-blood pairs overlapped less. Presence in all five tumor regions was observed for only about 7.5-24% of top clones.

Turning to this clonotype: Its antigen remains unidentified. The junction departs from the called germline gene at one end, perhaps through a read error.

Researchers generated TCR beta cDNA from about 460 ng of total RNA, relying on a constant-region primer. For TCR beta, libraries were produced by three nested multiplex PCR rounds using slightly modified ARM-PCR. Investigators reported that the first two PCR rounds, at 10 cycles each, used TRBV1-TRBV30 forward primers with a C-beta reverse primer. One entry per CDR3 protein results from TCRdb running MiXCR on the multiplex PCR reads. The table records under 130,000 distinct CDR3 sequences, about four fifths of them present only once. Scientists recovered RNA and DNA together from around 20-30 mg of unsorted bulk tissue. CDR1 is SQVTM, CDR2 ANQGSEA, per germline. The CDR3 has 14 residues.

The sample comprised liver tumor tissue from sampling region 3. The subset here: tumor region T3, left-lateral pole. This chain links TRBV29-1 with TRBJ2-2; the D gene could be TRBD1 or TRBD2 (5 bases each). This TCR came from a man aged 35 to 55 with primary liver carcinoma and hepatitis B virus infection. The CDR3, as DNA: TGTAACGTCCTCGGTCCGGGACCCATCTGGGAGCTGTTTTTT. Its translation is CNVLGPGPIWELFF.